Below are 18 T cell receptor beta chains sequenced from a single sample in a study of blood T cells in healthy people across ages. A second PCR of roughly 7 to 11 cycles used a sample-barcoded 5' primer and a J-beta primer mix. From the 5' RACE reads, TCRdb called clonotypes with MiXCR, one entry per CDR3 protein. The sample has some 1.5 million distinct CDR3 sequences; around 40% are singletons. Sequencing was done on a sample of blood. The source is a woman aged 18-29 years in good health.

This chain connects TRBV6-2 or TRBV6-3 to TRBJ1-5; 10 nucleotides agree with TRBD1. This CDR3 is built from 14 residues. V gave up 6 bases and J gave up 5 bases; unmatched junction bases: 4. Germline V gene lookup returns CDR1 MNHEY and CDR2 SVGEGT. CDR3 DNA sequence: TGTGCCAGCAGCTACGGACAGGGGGATCAGCCCCAGCATTTT. Translating it yields CASSYGQGDQPQHF.

The chain is built from TRBV7-2 and TRBJ1-1, with D unclear. In germline, CDR1 is SGHTA, CDR2 FQGNSA. V lost 4 bases and J 0 bases, leaving 9 bases between the germline ends. This CDR3 region has 14 residues. The CDR3 here is CASSSVPMNTEAFF. CDR3 DNA sequence: TGTGCCAGCAGCTCCGTCCCAATGAACACTGAAGCTTTCTTT.

The chain is built from TRBV2 and TRBJ2-3, with 14 positions matching TRBD2. Germline loops: CDR1 SNHLY, CDR2 FYNNEI. The length of the CDR3 is 15 residues. The junction had 3 bases not matched to a gene; V was cut back by 4 bases and J by 6 bases. The CDR3 DNA reads TGTGCCAGCAGTGCGGGACTAGCGGGGGTGGATACGCAGTATTTT. Translated, it gives CASSAGLAGVDTQYF.

This clonotype was recorded a few times. The J gene is TRBJ2-1, the V gene TRBV29-1; D is unclear. CDR3 length: 12 residues. Trimming stripped 8 bases from V and 5 bases from J, with 13 bases between. Looked up from germline, CDR1 is SQVTM and CDR2 is ANQGSEA. The CDR3 region has the DNA TGCAGCCAACGAGGCTGGGACAATGAGCAGTTCTTC. This encodes CSQRGWDNEQFF.

The chain combines TRBV15 with TRBJ1-1; D is ambiguous. Trimming pared 3 bases from V and 1 base from J, leaving 12 bases between. Per germline, CDR1 LNHNV and CDR2 YYDKDF (reference sequence). The CDR3 is 15 residues long. CDR3 sequence reads: CATSSDEGENTEAFF. For the CDR3, the DNA is TGTGCCACCAGCAGCGACGAGGGTGAGAACACTGAAGCTTTCTTT.

This clonotype occurred many times. This rearrangement joins TRBV20-1 to TRBJ2-3; D is unresolved. V was cut by 1 base and J by 0 bases, with 2 bases left in between. The CDR3 loop spans 12 amino acids. The V gene's germline CDR1 is DFQATT and CDR2 SNEGSKA (reference sequence). Here the CDR3 reads CSARVSTDTQYF. CDR3 in DNA: TGCAGTGCTAGAGTCAGCACAGATACGCAGTATTTT.

The rearrangement joins TRBV7-8 to TRBJ2-7, with a tentative D call TRBD1 (6 bases). The V gene's germline CDR1 is SGHVS and CDR2 FQNEAQ. V was clipped by 5 bases and J by 4 bases, with 15 bases between them. This CDR3 is 14 amino acids long. The CDR3 protein is CASSPTGFTYEQYF. The CDR3 bases are TGTGCCAGCAGCCCAACAGGGTTCACGTACGAGCAGTACTTC.

The chain couples TRBV3-1 to TRBJ1-5; D gene unclear. Trimming left V 3 bases short and J 5 bases short, with 5 bases between. The CDR3 runs 12 residues. Germline CDR1 is LGHDT and CDR2 is YNNKEL (reference sequence). The CDR3 is CASSHLDQPQHF. For the CDR3, the DNA is TGTGCCAGCAGCCATCTTGATCAGCCCCAGCATTTT.

The chain carries TRBV29-1 and TRBJ1-1; 9 nucleotides agree with TRBD1. V trimming: 6 bases; J trimming: 9 bases; junction bases outside the gene matches: 11. Germline loops: CDR1 SQVTM, CDR2 ANQGSEA. CDR3 length: 13 amino acids. The chain's CDR3 is CSVQPRTGDKAFF. The CDR3, as DNA: TGCAGCGTACAACCCCGGACAGGGGACAAAGCTTTCTTT.

V is TRBV7-9 and J is TRBJ2-1; D is possibly TRBD2 (5 bases). Germline CDR1 reads SEHNR; CDR2 reads FQNEAQ (reference sequence). This CDR3 spans 14 amino acids. V was cut by 2 bases and J by 5 bases, with 10 bases left in between. CDR3 sequence: CASSLPRVNNEQFF. DNA of the CDR3: TGTGCCAGCAGCTTACCGAGGGTCAACAATGAGCAGTTCTTC.

This clonotype showed up many times. The chain links TRBV12-3 or TRBV12-4 to TRBJ1-4; unclear D gene. The CDR3 runs to 12 residues. Trimming took off 6 bases at V and 7 bases at J, with 9 bases between the two ends. CDR3 amino acids: CASSLTGEKLFF. CDR3 DNA: TGTGCCAGCAGCCTGACTGGTGAAAAACTGTTTTTT.

This clonotype was observed a handful of times. The chain is built from TRBV4-1 and TRBJ2-5; no firm D call. Germline-derived CDR1 and CDR2 are MGHRA and YSYEKL. V was shortened by 1 base and J by 11 bases, with 17 bases between the two germline ends. The CDR3 is made up of 14 amino acids. The DNA of the CDR3 is TGCGCCAGCAGCCAAGTCGTCTTGGTAGGAGAGCAGTACTTC. It specifies CASSQVVLVGEQYF.

This clonotype has just a few counts. This chain links TRBV5-1 with TRBJ2-5, with D possibly matching TRBD1 (6 bases). The germline V gene has CDR1 SGHRS and CDR2 YFSETQ. This CDR3 spans 16 amino acids. V lost 2 bases, J lost 1 base, and 15 bases lay in between. Written as DNA, the CDR3 is TGCGCCAGCAGCTTCCGGGACACCCCGGCCCAAGAGACCCAGTACTTC. Amino acids: CASSFRDTPAQETQYF.

This chain connects TRBV25-1 to TRBJ1-1, with a possible D match to TRBD1 (5 bases). The CDR3 is 15 residues long. Germline CDR1 reads MGHDK; CDR2 reads SYGVNS. Deletions cut 7 bases from V and 2 bases from J, with 17 bases between. The chain's CDR3 is CASTNLRTPNTEAFF. CDR3 DNA: TGTGCCAGCACAAACCTGAGGACACCTAACACTGAAGCTTTCTTT.

In the case of this clonotype: This CDR3 is missing its conserved last phenylalanine or tryptophan, likely due to a read error. This chain connects TRBV30 to TRBJ1-2; a possible D gene is TRBD1 (6 bases). Looked up from germline, CDR1 is GTSNPN and CDR2 is SVGIG (reference sequence). The CDR3 is 14 amino acids. V was trimmed by 0 bases and J by 4 bases, leaving 12 bases between them. The CDR3 region has the DNA TGTGCCTGGAGTGTGGGACACTCGAGCTATGGCTACACCCTC. This translates into CAWSVGHSSYGYTL.

In this sample, this clonotype turned up many times. The V gene is TRBV25-1, the J gene TRBJ2-1; D gene uncertain. V was shortened by 0 bases and J by 7 bases, with 4 bases between the two germline ends. Germline V CDR1 and CDR2: MGHDK, SYGVNS. This CDR3 spans 12 amino acids. The CDR3: CASSEYGNEQFF. CDR3 sequence (DNA): TGTGCCAGCAGTGAATATGGGAATGAGCAGTTCTTC.

This clonotype was seen a handful of times. The chain employs TRBV7-9 and TRBJ2-5; a weak D match, TRBD2 (6 bases). Germline CDR1 reads SEHNR; CDR2 reads FQNEAQ (reference sequence). V was trimmed by 0 bases and J by 1 base, leaving 9 bases between them. The CDR3 extends over 15 amino acids. This chain's CDR3 is CASSLARDFQETQYF. The DNA of the CDR3 is TGTGCCAGCAGCTTAGCCCGGGACTTCCAAGAGACCCAGTACTTC. The variable domain in full, completed from reference TRBV7-9 and TRBJ2-5, reads DTGVSQNPRHKITKRGQNVTFRCDPISEHNRLYWYRQTLGQGPEFLTYFQNEAQLEKSRLLSDRFSAERPKGSFSTLEIQRTEQGDSAMYLCASSLARDFQETQYFGPGTRLLVL.

The table lists this clonotype with a few counts. V gene TRBV6-1 combines with J gene TRBJ2-7; D is ambiguous. Germline CDR1 MNHNS, CDR2 SASEGT. The CDR3 runs 13 residues. V lost 5 bases and J lost 2, with 10 bases in between. DNA for the CDR3: TGTGCCAGCAGTACATTAAGGGCCTACGAGCAGTACTTC. This gives the protein CASSTLRAYEQYF.